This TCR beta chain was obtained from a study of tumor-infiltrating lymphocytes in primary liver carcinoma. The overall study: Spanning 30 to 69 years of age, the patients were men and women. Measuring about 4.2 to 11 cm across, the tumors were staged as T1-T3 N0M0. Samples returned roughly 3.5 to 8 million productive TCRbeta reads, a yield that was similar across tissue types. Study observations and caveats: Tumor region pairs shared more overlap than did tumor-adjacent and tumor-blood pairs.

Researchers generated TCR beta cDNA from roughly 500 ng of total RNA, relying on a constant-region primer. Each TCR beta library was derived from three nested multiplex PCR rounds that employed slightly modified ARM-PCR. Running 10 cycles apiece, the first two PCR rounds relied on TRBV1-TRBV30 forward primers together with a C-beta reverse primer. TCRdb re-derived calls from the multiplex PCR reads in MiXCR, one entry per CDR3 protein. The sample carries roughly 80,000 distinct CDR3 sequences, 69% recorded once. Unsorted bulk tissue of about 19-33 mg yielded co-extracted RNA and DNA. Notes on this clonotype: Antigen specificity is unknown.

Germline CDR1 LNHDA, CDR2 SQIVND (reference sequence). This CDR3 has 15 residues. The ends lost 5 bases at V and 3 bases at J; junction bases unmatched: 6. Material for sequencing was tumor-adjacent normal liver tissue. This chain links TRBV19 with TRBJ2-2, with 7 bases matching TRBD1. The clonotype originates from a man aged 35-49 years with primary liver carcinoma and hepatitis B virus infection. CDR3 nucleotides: TGTGCCAGTAGTCTACAGGGGCCTGACACCGGGGAGCTGTTTTTT. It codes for CASSLQGPDTGELFF.